These 19 T cell receptor beta chains were sequenced from one sample in a study of blood T cell repertoires in COVID-19. TCRdb's table, derived via immunoSEQ multiplex PCR, lists solely in-frame clones and lacks some. The sample holds about 220,000 clones; roughly 89% are singletons and the top ten take 6.8%. Sequencing was performed on PBMCs or T cells enriched from blood (not recorded which). These receptors all come from a middle-aged woman who had recovered from COVID-19.

This clone occurred once. CDR3 DNA: TGTGCCAGCAGTTTCGGGACTAGCGGAGCATACGAGCAGTACTTC. Its translation is CASSFGTSGAYEQYF. The gene calls are TRBV27 and TRBJ2-7; 11 bases agree with TRBD2. The CDR3 runs to 15 residues. Germline CDR1 MNHEY, CDR2 SMNVEV (reference sequence). Trimming cost V 3 bases and J 4 bases; bases outside gene matches: 5.

The V and J genes are TRBV6-5 and TRBJ2-7, with TRBD1 matching 9 bases. CDR3 length: 14 residues. With 8 bases clipped from V and 2 bases from J, the junction kept 7 bases outside the gene matches. Germline V lookup: CDR1 MNHEY, CDR2 SVGAGI. The CDR3 here is CASSRGQGTYEQYV. CDR3 nucleotide sequence: TGTGCCAGCTCTAGGGGACAGGGAACCTACGAGCAGTACGTC.

The V call is TRBV6-2 or TRBV6-3, the J call TRBJ1-5; no reliable D call. The CDR3 is 16 amino acids. The ends were cut back, 0 bases at V and 0 bases at J, with 9 bases in the middle. Germline V gene data show CDR1 as MNHEY and CDR2 as SVGEGT. The CDR3 is CASSYSITFSNQPQHF. In DNA, the CDR3 is TGTGCCAGCAGTTACTCTATAACTTTTAGCAATCAGCCCCAGCATTTT.

V usage is TRBV28 and J usage is TRBJ1-3; 8 bases line up with TRBD1. The CDR3 is 15 residues long. Trimming removed 7 bases from V and 0 bases from J; junction bases left unmatched: 5. Per the germline V gene, CDR1 is MDHEN and CDR2 is SYDVKM. The CDR3 sequence: CASKQGGSSGNTIYF. The CDR3 DNA reads TGTGCCAGCAAACAGGGGGGGAGCTCTGGAAACACCATATATTTT.

V and J are TRBV4-1 and TRBJ2-4; D remains ambiguous. Trimming removed 2 bases from V and 1 base from J, with 18 bases in between. The germline V gene has CDR1 MGHRA and CDR2 YSYEKL. The CDR3 is made up of 18 amino acids. The CDR3 bases are TGCGCCAGCAGCCAATTTATTGAGACTCGTGCGGCCAAAAACATTCAGTACTTC. Translation gives CASSQFIETRAAKNIQYF.

The chain uses TRBV19 and TRBJ1-2; 11 nucleotides match TRBD1. The CDR3 extends over 15 amino acids. V lost 2 bases and J lost 5; bases outside the gene matches: 4. From germline, CDR1 is LNHDA and CDR2 SQIVND (reference sequence). The CDR3 spells CASSIRDRGTYGYTF. The CDR3 bases are TGTGCCAGTAGTATACGGGACAGGGGGACTTATGGCTACACCTTC.

This CDR3 reads CASSTLAGVYNEQFF. DNA of the CDR3: TGTGCCAGCAGCACACTAGCGGGAGTCTACAATGAGCAGTTCTTC. This chain uses TRBV11-2 with TRBJ2-1; 11 bases fit TRBD2. Per germline, CDR1 SGHAT and CDR2 FQNNGV. V was pared by 5 bases and J by 3 bases, with 3 bases of the junction left unmatched. The CDR3 runs 15 residues.

The chain links TRBV2 to TRBJ1-6; D uncertain. The CDR3 loop spans 16 amino acids. CDR1 SNHLY and CDR2 FYNNEI come from the germline V gene. Trimming pared 2 bases from V and 8 bases from J, leaving 16 bases between. The chain's CDR3 is CASSESGAWLDSPLHF. CDR3 DNA: TGTGCCAGCAGTGAATCAGGCGCGTGGTTGGATTCACCCCTCCACTTT.

This chain's CDR3 is CASSRRGKVGTEAFF. The CDR3 DNA reads TGTGCCAGCAGCCGACGGGGGAAAGTTGGGACTGAAGCTTTCTTT. The chain links TRBV5-5 to TRBJ1-1, with a weak D call TRBD1 (5 bases). The CDR3 length is 15 residues. Germline-derived CDR1 and CDR2 are SGHKS and YYEKEE (reference sequence). V lost 4 bases and J lost 5, with 18 bases in between. The complete variable domain, with remaining parts taken from reference TRBV5-5 and TRBJ1-1, reads DAGVTQSPTHLIKTRGQQVTLRCSPISGHKSVSWYQQVLGQGPQFIFQYYEKEERGRGNFPDRFSARQFPNYSSELNVNALLLGDSALYLCASSRRGKVGTEAFFGQGTRLTVV.

This clone showed up just once. This chain links TRBV25-1 with TRBJ2-2, with D possibly matching TRBD2 (6 bases). The CDR3 totals 13 residues. Trimming took 3 bases from V and 5 from J, leaving 7 bases between them. CDR1 and CDR2 from the germline V gene are MGHDK and SYGVNS. CDR3 loop: CASSDGGTGELFF. CDR3 nucleotide sequence: TGTGCCAGCAGTGACGGGGGTACCGGGGAGCTGTTTTTT.

DNA of the CDR3: TGCGCCAGCAGCGTGACGGGAGTCACAGATACGCAGTATTTT. Its translation is CASSVTGVTDTQYF. This chain uses TRBV5-1 with TRBJ2-3; TRBD2 might be the D (6 bases). CDR3 length: 14 residues. V was pared by 4 bases and J by 2 bases, with 11 bases between. CDR1 is SGHRS and CDR2 is YFSETQ in the germline V gene.

The CDR3 region is CASSLGGLAGEFF. For the CDR3, the DNA is TGTGCCAGCAGCCTAGGGGGTCTAGCGGGAGAATTCTTC. The chain joins TRBV5-6 to TRBJ2-1; 10 bases map to TRBD2. Germline V CDR1 and CDR2: SGHDT, YYEEEE. Germline trimming cut 4 bases from V and 16 bases from J; bases unmatched to any gene: 11. The CDR3 runs to 13 residues.

This chain connects TRBV6-5 to TRBJ2-2, with D possibly being TRBD2 (5 bases). The V and J ends lost 2 bases and 4 bases respectively, with 14 bases between them. The germline V gene encodes CDR1 MNHEY and CDR2 SVGAGI. This CDR3 region has 16 residues. DNA for the CDR3: TGTGCCAGCAGTTACGGTGTTGGAAGCGGCACCGGGGAGCTGTTTTTT. Residues: CASSYGVGSGTGELFF.

This clone was recorded once. V is TRBV7-9 and J is TRBJ1-2, with D unclear. From germline, CDR1 is SEHNR and CDR2 FQNEAQ (reference sequence). The germline V and J ends were trimmed by 1 base and 4 bases, with 10 bases remaining between them. The length of the CDR3 is 14 residues. The CDR3 sequence: CASSLGLALYGYTF. For the CDR3, the DNA is TGTGCCAGCAGCTTAGGTCTGGCCCTCTATGGCTACACCTTC.

The chain combines TRBV4-2 with TRBJ2-7, with D perhaps TRBD2 (6 bases). V shed 4 bases and J shed 4 bases, with 14 bases lying between them. In germline, CDR1 is LGHNA, CDR2 YNFKEQ. This CDR3 spans 14 amino acids. CDR3 loop: CASSPGRNTYEQYF. The CDR3 bases are TGTGCCAGCAGCCCCGGGAGAAATACGTACGAGCAGTACTTC.

The rearrangement uses TRBV11-2 and TRBJ2-6, with 10 bases identical to TRBD1. There are 15 residues in the CDR3. From germline, CDR1 is SGHAT and CDR2 FQNNGV. J was trimmed by 10 bases and V by 2 bases; bases with no gene match: 5. In DNA, the CDR3 is TGTGCCAGCAGCTTATCGACAGGGGGCCCAAACGTCCTGACTTTC. It codes for CASSLSTGGPNVLTF.

This rearrangement joins TRBV11-2 to TRBJ1-4, with 10 positions matching TRBD1. V shed 1 base and J 6 bases; nucleotides not matched to a gene: 5. CDR3 length equals 16 residues. From germline, CDR1 is SGHAT and CDR2 FQNNGV. The CDR3 nucleotides read TGTGCCAGCAGCTTAGGGGGGACAGGGGACTATGAAAAACTGTTTTTT. It specifies CASSLGGTGDYEKLFF.

This chain uses TRBV19 with TRBJ1-1; possible D gene TRBD1, 6 bases. Germline V gene data show CDR1 as LNHDA and CDR2 as SQIVND (reference sequence). The CDR3 extends over 16 amino acids. Trimming took 5 bases from V and 4 from J, leaving 20 bases between them. CDR3 sequence: CASSSRKRTGITEAFF. CDR3 bases: TGTGCCAGTAGTTCCCGAAAAAGAACAGGGATCACTGAAGCTTTCTTT.

The chain joins TRBV4-3 to TRBJ1-3; possibly TRBD1 for D (5 bases). Per the germline V gene, CDR1 is LGHNA and CDR2 is YSLEER. This CDR3 is built from 15 residues. The V end was cut by 0 bases, the J end by 6 bases, with 12 bases between. CDR3 coding DNA: TGCGCCAGCAGCCAAGAGTTGGGGCCTCAAAACACCATATATTTT. Protein: CASSQELGPQNTIYF.